Reported below is one T cell receptor (beta chain). The data were taken from a study of blood T cell repertoires in COVID-19. The protocol was immunoSEQ multiplex PCR, while the TCRdb copy is restricted to in-frame clones and leaves out a portion. The table has roughly 260,000 clones, roughly 87% seen once; the top ten hold 2.2%. Germline lookup yields CDR1 MNHEY and CDR2 SVGEGT. The CDR3 has 15 amino acids. Trimming stripped 5 bases from V and 6 bases from J, with 17 bases between. Source material: peripheral blood. V gene TRBV6-2 or TRBV6-3 combines with J gene TRBJ2-1, with D tentatively TRBD2 (5 bases). The source of this sequence is a woman aged 50 to 65 who had recovered from COVID-19. This chain's CDR3 is CASSPTNPGLNEQFF. CDR3 in DNA: TGTGCCAGCAGTCCGACCAATCCCGGACTCAATGAGCAGTTCTTC.